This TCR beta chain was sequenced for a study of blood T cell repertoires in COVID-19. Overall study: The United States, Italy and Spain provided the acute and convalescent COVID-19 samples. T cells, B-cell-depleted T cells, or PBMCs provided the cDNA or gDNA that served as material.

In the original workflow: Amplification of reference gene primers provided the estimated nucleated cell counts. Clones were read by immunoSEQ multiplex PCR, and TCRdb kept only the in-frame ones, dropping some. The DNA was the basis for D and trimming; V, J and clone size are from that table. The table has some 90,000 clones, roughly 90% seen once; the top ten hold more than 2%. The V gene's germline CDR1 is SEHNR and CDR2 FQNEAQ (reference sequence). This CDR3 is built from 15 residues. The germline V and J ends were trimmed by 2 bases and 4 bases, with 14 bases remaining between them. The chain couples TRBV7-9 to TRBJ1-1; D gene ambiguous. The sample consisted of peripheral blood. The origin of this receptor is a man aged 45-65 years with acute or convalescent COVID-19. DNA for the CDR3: TGTGCCAGCAGCTTATATCGGGAAACGGGCACTGAAGCTTTCTTT. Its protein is CASSLYRETGTEAFF.